This entry features one T cell receptor beta chain sequence. This entry is derived from a study of cytomegalovirus exposure and HLA in healthy donors. The study ran its PCR with 60 Vbeta and 13 Jbeta primers. Some clones are missing from TCRdb's copy, which holds only in-frame ones; the method was immunoSEQ multiplex PCR. The sample has about 100,000 clones, about three quarters seen once. The CDR3 totals 14 residues. Germline assignment: CDR1 SGHNT and CDR2 YENEEA. Between the trimmed V and J ends, which lost 3 bases and 8 bases, there was a span of 13 bases. Sequenced: PBMCs. This sequence was found in a male donor in good health and CMV-seropositive. The chain recombines TRBV11-3 with TRBJ1-4; the D is unclear. The CDR3 loop is CASSFEGSGEKLFF. The CDR3 bases are TGTGCCAGCAGCTTTGAAGGGTCGGGGGAAAAACTGTTTTTT.